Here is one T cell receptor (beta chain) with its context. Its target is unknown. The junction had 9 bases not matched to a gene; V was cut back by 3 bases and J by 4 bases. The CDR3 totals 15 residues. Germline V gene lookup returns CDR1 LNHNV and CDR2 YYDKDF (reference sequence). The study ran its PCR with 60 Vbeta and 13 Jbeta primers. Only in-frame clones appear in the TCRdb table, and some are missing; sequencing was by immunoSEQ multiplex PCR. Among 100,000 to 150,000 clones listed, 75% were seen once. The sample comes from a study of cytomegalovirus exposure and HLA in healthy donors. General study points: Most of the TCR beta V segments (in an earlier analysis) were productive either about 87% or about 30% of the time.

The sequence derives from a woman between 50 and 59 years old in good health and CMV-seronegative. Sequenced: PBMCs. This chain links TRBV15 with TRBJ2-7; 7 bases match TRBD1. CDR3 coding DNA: TGTGCCACCAGCAGTACCTTACAGGGGCCATACGAGCAGTACTTC. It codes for CATSSTLQGPYEQYF.